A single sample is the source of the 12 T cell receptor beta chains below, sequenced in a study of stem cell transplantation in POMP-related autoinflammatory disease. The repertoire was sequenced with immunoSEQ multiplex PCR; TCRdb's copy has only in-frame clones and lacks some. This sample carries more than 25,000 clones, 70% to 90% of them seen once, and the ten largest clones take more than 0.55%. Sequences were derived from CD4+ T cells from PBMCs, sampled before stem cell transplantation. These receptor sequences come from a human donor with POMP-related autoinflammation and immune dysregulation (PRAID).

The DNA of the CDR3 is TGTGCCAGCAGCTTATCCCTTGCCCGTGGCGATGAGCAGTTCTTC. Residues: CASSLSLARGDEQFF. The chain couples TRBV7-9 to TRBJ2-1; D not resolved. The CDR3 length is 15 residues. CDR1 SEHNR and CDR2 FQNEAQ come from the germline V gene (reference sequence). V was clipped by 2 bases and J by 8 bases, with 16 bases between them.

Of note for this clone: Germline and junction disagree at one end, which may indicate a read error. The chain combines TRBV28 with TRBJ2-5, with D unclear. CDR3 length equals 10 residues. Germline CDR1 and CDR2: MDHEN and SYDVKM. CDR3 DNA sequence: TGTGCCAGCGGCCAGAGCAGGTCCCACTTC. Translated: CASGQSRSHF.

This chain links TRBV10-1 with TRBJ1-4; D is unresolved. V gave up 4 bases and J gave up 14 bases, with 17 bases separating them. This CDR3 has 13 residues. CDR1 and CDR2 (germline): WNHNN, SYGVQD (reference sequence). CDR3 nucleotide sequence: TGCGCCAGCAGTGCTTCAATGGCAGGCAGCCTGTTTTTT. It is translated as CASSASMAGSLFF.

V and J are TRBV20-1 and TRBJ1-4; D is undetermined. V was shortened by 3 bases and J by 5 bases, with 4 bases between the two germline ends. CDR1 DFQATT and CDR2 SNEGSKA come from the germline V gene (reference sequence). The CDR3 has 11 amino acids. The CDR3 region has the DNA TGCAGTGCTAGCTTAAATGAAAAACTGTTTTTT. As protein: CSASLNEKLFF.

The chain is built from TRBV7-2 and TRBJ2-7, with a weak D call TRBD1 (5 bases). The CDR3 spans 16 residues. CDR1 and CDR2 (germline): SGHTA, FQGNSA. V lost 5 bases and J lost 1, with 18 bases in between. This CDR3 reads CASSPQVLQVSYEQYF. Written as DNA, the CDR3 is TGTGCCAGCAGCCCACAGGTTCTCCAAGTTTCCTACGAGCAGTACTTC.

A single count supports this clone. The CDR3 reads CASSSGDRDNQPQHF. In DNA form, the CDR3 reads TGCGCCAGCAGCTCGGGAGACAGGGATAATCAGCCCCAGCATTTT. This chain connects TRBV5-1 to TRBJ1-5, with 7 bases that match TRBD1. This CDR3 has 15 residues. V trimming: 3 bases; J trimming: 4 bases; junction bases outside the gene matches: 7. The germline V gene encodes CDR1 SGHRS and CDR2 YFSETQ.

CDR3 residues: CASSLKRWDTEAFF. CDR3 nucleotide sequence: TGTGCCAGCAGCTTAAAAAGATGGGACACTGAAGCTTTCTTT. The V gene is TRBV11-1, the J gene TRBJ1-1; no clear D gene. The V gene's germline CDR1 is SGHAT and CDR2 FQDESV (reference sequence). V lost 2 bases to trimming and J lost 3 bases, with 10 bases between them. CDR3 length: 14 residues.

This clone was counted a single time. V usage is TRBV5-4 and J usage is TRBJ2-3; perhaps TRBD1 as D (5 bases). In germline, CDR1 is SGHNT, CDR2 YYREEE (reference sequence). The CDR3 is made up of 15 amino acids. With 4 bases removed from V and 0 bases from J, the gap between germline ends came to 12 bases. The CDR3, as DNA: TGTGCCAGCAGCCTCCTAGGGGCCAGCACAGATACGCAGTATTTT. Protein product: CASSLLGASTDTQYF.

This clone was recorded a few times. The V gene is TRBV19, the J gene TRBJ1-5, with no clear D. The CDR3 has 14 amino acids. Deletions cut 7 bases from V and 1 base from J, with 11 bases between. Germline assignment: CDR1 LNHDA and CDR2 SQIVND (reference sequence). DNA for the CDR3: TGTGCCAGTACCTTTGGAGGAAGCAATCAGCCCCAGCATTTT. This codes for CASTFGGSNQPQHF. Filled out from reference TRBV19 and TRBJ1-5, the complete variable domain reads DGGITQSPKYLFRKEGQNVTLSCEQNLNHDAMYWYRQDPGQGLRLIYYSQIVNDFQKGDIAEGYSVSREKKESFPLTVTSAQKNPTAFYLCASTFGGSNQPQHFGDGTRLSIL.

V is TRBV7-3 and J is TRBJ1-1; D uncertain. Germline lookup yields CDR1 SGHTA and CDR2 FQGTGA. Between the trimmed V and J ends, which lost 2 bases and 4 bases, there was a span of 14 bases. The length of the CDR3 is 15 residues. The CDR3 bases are TGTGCCAGCAGCTTACTCTCCGGGAGGGCCACTGAAGCTTTCTTT. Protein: CASSLLSGRATEAFF. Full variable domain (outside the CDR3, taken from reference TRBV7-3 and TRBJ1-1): GAGVSQTPSNKVTEKGKYVELRCDPISGHTALYWYRQSLGQGPEFLIYFQGTGAADDSGLPNDRFFAVRPEGSVSTLKIQRTERGDSAVYLCASSLLSGRATEAFFGQGTRLTVV.

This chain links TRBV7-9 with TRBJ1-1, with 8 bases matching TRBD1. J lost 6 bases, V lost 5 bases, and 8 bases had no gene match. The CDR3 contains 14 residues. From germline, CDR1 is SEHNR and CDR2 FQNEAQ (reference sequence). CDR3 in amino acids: CASSLKTGAAEAFF. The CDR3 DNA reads TGTGCCAGCAGCCTAAAGACAGGGGCGGCTGAAGCTTTCTTT.

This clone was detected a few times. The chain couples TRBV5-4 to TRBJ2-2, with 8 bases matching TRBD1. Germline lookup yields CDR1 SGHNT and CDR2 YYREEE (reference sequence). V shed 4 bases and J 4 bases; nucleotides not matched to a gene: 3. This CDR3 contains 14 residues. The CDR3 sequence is CASSRDRLTGELFF. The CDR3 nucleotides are TGTGCCAGCAGCAGGGACAGGCTCACCGGGGAGCTGTTTTTT.